A selection of T cell receptor beta chains follows, all from one sample in a study of glioma-infiltrating T cells. TCRdb itself ran the multiplex PCR reads through MiXCR, one entry per CDR3 protein. The sample has about 140,000 distinct CDR3 sequences, roughly 43% seen once. Material for sequencing was glioma tissue, nonneoplastic brain tissue, or PBMCs (not recorded which). These receptors all come from a human donor with low-grade glioma or glioblastoma, undergoing nonglioma brain surgery, or in good health (not recorded which). Both conserved end residues are part of each CDR3. D genes are given only for firm matches. Part of the rows lack a size; the others show once, few, many or a class for expanded clones.

d_call j_call v_call clone_size cdr3_nt cdr3_aa
- TRBJ1-5 TRBV2 few TGTGCCAGCAGTGAATTTGGGGGCAATCAGCCCCAGCATTTT CASSEFGGNQPQHF
- TRBJ1-5 TRBV6-5 - TGTGCCAGCGGTTACTCGAATCAGCCCCAGCATTTT CASGYSNQPQHF
- TRBJ2-5 TRBV10-3 - TGTGCCATCAGCCGCGCCGGGGAGCAAGAGACCCAGTACTTC CAISRAGEQETQYF
- TRBJ1-2 TRBV5-4 - TGTGCCAGCAGCTTGGGGCCCGGAACTAATGGCTACACCTTC CASSLGPGTNGYTF
- TRBJ1-1 TRBV14 - TGTGCCAGCAGCCAACTCTGGGACACTGAAGCTTTCTTT CASSQLWDTEAFF
TRBD1 TRBJ2-5 TRBV3-1 - TGTGCCAGCAGCCTACCCCCAGGGGGCCCACAAGAGACCCAGTACTTC CASSLPPGGPQETQYF
TRBD1 TRBJ2-7 TRBV4-3 few TGCGCCAGCAGCCAGACCTTTGGGACAGGGTTTTACGAGCAGTACTTC CASSQTFGTGFYEQYF
- TRBJ2-3 TRBV27 few TGTGCCAGCAGTTTAACTAGACTTGATACGCAGTATTTT CASSLTRLDTQYF
- TRBJ1-5 TRBV7-2 - TGTGCCAGCAGCCCCCTGGGTACAGGGAGCAATCAGCCCCAGCATTTT CASSPLGTGSNQPQHF
TRBD1 TRBJ1-2 TRBV4-3 - TGCGCCAGCAGCCAAGGCGTGACAGGGGGCGATCCCGGCTACACCTTC CASSQGVTGGDPGYTF
- TRBJ1-3 TRBV18 - TGTGCCAGCTCACCAGGGGGACAAAAAACGTCCTCTGGAAACACCATATATTTT CASSPGGQKTSSGNTIYF
- TRBJ1-1 TRBV20-1 few TGCAGTGCTAGAGACTCTGAAGCTTTCTTT CSARDSEAFF
- TRBJ2-4 TRBV6-2/TRBV6-3 - TGTGCCAGCAGTTACTCGAGGGGGGCGACCAAAAACATTCAGTACTTC CASSYSRGATKNIQYF
TRBD2 TRBJ2-7 TRBV20-1 - TGCAGTGCTGTTGGACTAGCGGGATCCTACGAGCAGTACTTC CSAVGLAGSYEQYF
- TRBJ2-3 TRBV20-1 few TGCAGTGCTAGAGCTCCTCATAGCGGCACAGATACGCAGTATTTT CSARAPHSGTDTQYF
TRBD1 TRBJ2-5 TRBV5-4 - TGTGCCAGCAGCAGTGACAGGGATGAGACCCAGTACTTC CASSSDRDETQYF
TRBD2 TRBJ2-2 TRBV4-2 - TGTGCCAGCAGCTTCGGGGAGGGTCCCGGGGAGCTGTTTTTT CASSFGEGPGELFF
TRBD1 TRBJ1-5 TRBV20-1 - TGCAGTGCTAGGGGACAGGGGCGAGGCAATCAGCCCCAGCATTTT CSARGQGRGNQPQHF
- TRBJ1-2 TRBV28 - TGTGCCAGCAGTTTCAATAATAACTATGGCTACACCTTC CASSFNNNYGYTF
- TRBJ2-7 TRBV2 - TGTGCCAGCAGTGATAGAGGTGGCTCCTACGAGCAGTACTTC CASSDRGGSYEQYF
- TRBJ1-1 TRBV6-1 - TGTGCCAGCAGTAACTCTATGAGCACTGAAGCTTTCTTT CASSNSMSTEAFF
TRBD2 TRBJ2-5 TRBV4-1 few TGCGCCAGCAGCCAAGTGAGCGGGACCCAAGAGACCCAGTACTTC CASSQVSGTQETQYF
- TRBJ1-1 TRBV6-1 - TGTGCCAGCGGCATTACGGACACTGAAGCTTTCTTT CASGITDTEAFF
TRBD2 TRBJ2-3 TRBV7-9 - TGTGCCAGCAGCCGGCGGTCTAGCGGGAGTACAGATACGCAGTATTTT CASSRRSSGSTDTQYF
TRBD2 TRBJ2-5 TRBV20-1 few TGCAGTGCTCGAAAGAGGGAGGGAACCTCGGAGACCCAGTACTTC CSARKREGTSETQYF
- TRBJ2-3 TRBV6-2/TRBV6-3 many TGTGCCAGCAGTTACTCCGGGACTTTGGGCACGCAGTATTTT CASSYSGTLGTQYF
- TRBJ1-2 TRBV6-1 few TGTGCCAGCAGTGAGCACGGACGGTCTTCAAACTATGGCTACACCTTC CASSEHGRSSNYGYTF
- TRBJ1-4 TRBV3-1 - TGTGCCAGCAGCCAAGGAAGGGTAACTAATGAAAAACTGTTTTTT CASSQGRVTNEKLFF
- TRBJ1-2 TRBV27 - TGTGCCAGCAAAGAACGGGGAGACCCTAACTATGGCTACACCTTC CASKERGDPNYGYTF
- TRBJ2-3 TRBV10-2 - TGCGCCAGCAGTGAGGTCAGGCGCACAGATACGCAGTATTTT CASSEVRRTDTQYF
- TRBJ1-2 TRBV6-6 few TGTGCCAGCAGTTACTCGACGGGGGTCGGCTACACCTTC CASSYSTGVGYTF
TRBD1 TRBJ2-1 TRBV6-1 - TGTGCCAGCAGTGAGGACAGGCCCCCTGTGTACAATGAGCAGTTCTTC CASSEDRPPVYNEQFF
- TRBJ2-5 TRBV6-2/TRBV6-3 many TGTGCCAGCAGCCAAATGGGACCCCAAGAGACCCAGTACTTC CASSQMGPQETQYF
TRBD1 TRBJ2-7 TRBV7-2 - TGTGCCAGCAGCTTAGAGGGGGCAGCATACGAGCAGTACTTC CASSLEGAAYEQYF
TRBD2 TRBJ2-7 TRBV6-9 once TGTGCCAGCAGTTTAACGGGGAGGGGAGGCTACGAGCAGTACTTC CASSLTGRGGYEQYF